One T cell receptor (beta chain) is described in this entry. Its antigen is still unknown. This entry comes from a study of cytomegalovirus exposure and HLA in healthy donors. Study observations and caveats: The study found most TCR sequences rare, yet found some public TCRs in many donors.

The junction had 26 bases not matched to a gene; V was cut back by 0 bases and J by 8 bases. The CDR3 consists of 21 residues. CDR1 and CDR2 (germline): GTSNPN, SVGIG (reference sequence). Libraries were prepared by immunoSEQ multiplex PCR; TCRdb keeps only in-frame clonotypes and omits some of them. The repertoire consists of about 220,000 clones, with around nine tenths occurring once and the leading ten covering more than 0.85%. The sequenced sample consisted of PBMCs. The chain uses TRBV30 and TRBJ2-1; 9 bases match TRBD2. This sequence originates from a woman between 18 and 30 years old in good health and CMV-seronegative. CDR3 region: CAWSVLVLAGHPRLGVYEQFF. DNA for the CDR3: TGTGCCTGGAGTGTACTAGTTCTAGCGGGGCACCCGAGGTTGGGGGTTTATGAGCAGTTCTTC.